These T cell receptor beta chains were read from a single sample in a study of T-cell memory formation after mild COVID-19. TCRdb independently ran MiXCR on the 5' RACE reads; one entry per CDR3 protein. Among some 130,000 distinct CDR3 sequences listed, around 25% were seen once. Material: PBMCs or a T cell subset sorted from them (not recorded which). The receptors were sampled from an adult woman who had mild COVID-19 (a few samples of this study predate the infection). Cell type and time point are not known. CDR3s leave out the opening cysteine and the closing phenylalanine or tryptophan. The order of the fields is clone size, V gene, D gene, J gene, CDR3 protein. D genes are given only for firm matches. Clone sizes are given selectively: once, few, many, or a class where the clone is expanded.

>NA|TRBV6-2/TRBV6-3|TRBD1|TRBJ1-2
ASGVSDRDYGYT
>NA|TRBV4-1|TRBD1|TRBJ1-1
ASSPGQGITEAF
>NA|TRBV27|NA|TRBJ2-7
ASSTLPGEGWASYEQY
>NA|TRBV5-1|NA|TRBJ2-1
ASSRYTGINEQF
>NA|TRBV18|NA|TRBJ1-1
ASSPRGVDTEAF
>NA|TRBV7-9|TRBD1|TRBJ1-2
ASSIATRDSIHYGYT
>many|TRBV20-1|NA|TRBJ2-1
SVGLLSYNEQF
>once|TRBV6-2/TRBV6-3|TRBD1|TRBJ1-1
ASSYLGPGQGVEAF
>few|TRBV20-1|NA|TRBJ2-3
SHGGALLGDTQY
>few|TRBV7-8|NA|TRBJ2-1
ASSFRGGDNEQF
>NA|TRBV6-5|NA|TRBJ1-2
ASSYSASYGYT
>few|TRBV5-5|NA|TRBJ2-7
ASSSPGHTYEQY
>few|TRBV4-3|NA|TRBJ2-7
ASSQDGDSYEQY
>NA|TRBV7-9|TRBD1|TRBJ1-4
ASSLDLWDRGSEKLF
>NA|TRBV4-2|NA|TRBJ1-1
ASSQGQGPDLTSNTEAF
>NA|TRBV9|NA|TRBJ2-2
ASSVDPAEGFNTGELF
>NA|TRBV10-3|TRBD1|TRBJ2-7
AIIGTGESSYEQY
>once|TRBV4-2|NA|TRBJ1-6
ASSQGVPTLH
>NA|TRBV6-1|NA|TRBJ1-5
ASSEDNVWGNQH
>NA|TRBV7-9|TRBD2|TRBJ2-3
ASSSTSGDTDTQY
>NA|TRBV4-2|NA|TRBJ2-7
ASSQDGSSYEQY
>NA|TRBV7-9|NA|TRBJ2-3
ASSLSPSDTQY